What follows are 13 T cell receptor beta chains derived from one specimen sequenced in a study of T and B cells in COVID-19 patients. From blood, about 240-500 ng of genomic DNA served as TRB template. BIOMED2 TRB-A/B primer pools were used in multiplex TRB PCR. Using its own MiXCR run on the multiplex PCR reads, TCRdb lists one record per CDR3 protein. The sample records around 7,600 distinct CDR3 sequences, 40% being singletons. Source material: blood. These receptors all come from a human donor who had recovered from COVID-19.

By its share, this clonotype is medium-sized (0.01 to 0.1%). This chain links TRBV29-1 with TRBJ2-6, with D uncertain. CDR1 SQVTM and CDR2 ANQGSEA come from the germline V gene. There are 12 residues in the CDR3. V lost 8 bases to trimming and J lost 2 bases, with 7 bases between them. The CDR3: CSIFAGANVLTF. In nucleotides, the CDR3 is TGCAGCATCTTTGCTGGGGCCAACGTCCTGACTTTC.

This clonotype was counted between two and nine times. The rearrangement uses TRBV6-5 and TRBJ1-2; D might be TRBD1 (5 bases). Trimming pared 8 bases from V and 4 bases from J, leaving 11 bases between. Germline loops: CDR1 MNHEY, CDR2 SVGAGI. The CDR3 loop spans 12 amino acids. The DNA of the CDR3 is TGTGCCAGCGGGACGGGACTCTATGGCTACACCTTC. The encoded protein is CASGTGLYGYTF.

The genes are TRBV19 and TRBJ2-4; 9 bases agree with TRBD1. Germline V gene lookup returns CDR1 LNHDA and CDR2 SQIVND (reference sequence). The length of the CDR3 is 15 residues. The junction had 2 bases not matched to a gene; V was cut back by 4 bases and J by 1 base. CDR3 nucleotide sequence: TGTGCCAGTAGTACCGGGACAGGGGCCAAAAACATTCAGTACTTC. Translated: CASSTGTGAKNIQYF. The full variable domain, rest sourced from reference TRBV19 and TRBJ2-4, is DGGITQSPKYLFRKEGQNVTLSCEQNLNHDAMYWYRQDPGQGLRLIYYSQIVNDFQKGDIAEGYSVSREKKESFPLTVTSAQKNPTAFYLCASSTGTGAKNIQYFGAGTRLSVL.

The chain couples TRBV6-2 or TRBV6-3 to TRBJ2-3, with D perhaps TRBD1 (5 bases). This CDR3 is built from 13 residues. Germline-derived CDR1 and CDR2 are MNHEY and SVGEGT. Between the trimmed V and J ends, which lost 4 bases and 4 bases, there was a span of 9 bases. CDR3 loop: CASSWGAPDTQYF. The CDR3 nucleotides read TGTGCCAGCAGTTGGGGCGCGCCAGATACGCAGTATTTT.

This clonotype was observed a few times. The chain couples TRBV7-9 to TRBJ2-3, with D hard to call. The V end was cut by 8 bases, the J end by 4 bases, with 10 bases between. Germline CDR1 reads SEHNR; CDR2 reads FQNEAQ (reference sequence). The CDR3 has 12 amino acids. DNA of the CDR3: TGTGCCAGCGAACCCGGGTCAGATACGCAGTATTTT. It codes for CASEPGSDTQYF.

The rearrangement links TRBV6-6 to TRBJ2-1; 8 bases fit TRBD2. The V gene end was trimmed by 5 bases and the J gene end by 9 bases; junction bases not matched to a gene: 15. Germline V gene data show CDR1 as MNHNY and CDR2 as SVGAGI (reference sequence). The CDR3 contains 16 residues. CDR3 protein: CASSPGLGILSGEQFF. The DNA of the CDR3 is TGTGCCAGCAGTCCGGGACTAGGGATCCTATCGGGTGAGCAGTTCTTC.

The rearrangement joins TRBV6-2 or TRBV6-3 to TRBJ2-3; D is undetermined. V was shortened by 7 bases and J by 4 bases, with 21 bases between the two germline ends. The germline V gene has CDR1 MNHEY and CDR2 SVGEGT. CDR3 length equals 16 residues. The CDR3 DNA reads TGTGCCAGCACTCAGAAGTCTAGGGCCAGCGCAGATACGCAGTATTTT. It translates to CASTQKSRASADTQYF.

This clonotype has a handful of counts. The chain uses TRBV6-2 or TRBV6-3 and TRBJ2-7; either TRBD1 or TRBD2 may supply D (5 bases each). Trimming shortened V by 2 bases and J by 6 bases, and 20 bases separated the two germline ends. Looked up from germline, CDR1 is MNHEY and CDR2 is SVGEGT. The CDR3 extends over 16 amino acids. In DNA form, the CDR3 reads TGTGCCAGCAGTTACCCCTGGCCCCCCGGGACGCGCGAGCAGTACTTC. Protein product: CASSYPWPPGTREQYF.

V and J are TRBV6-2 or TRBV6-3 and TRBJ2-2; D is unresolved. The V end lost 2 bases, the J end lost 6 bases, and 4 bases lay between the germline ends. This CDR3 contains 12 residues. Germline V lookup: CDR1 MNHEY, CDR2 SVGEGT. This chain's CDR3 is CASSYGPGELFF. CDR3 in DNA: TGTGCCAGCAGTTACGGGCCCGGGGAGCTGTTTTTT.

In the case of this clonotype: The junction shows a germline mismatch at one end, possibly a read error. This CDR3 is CASSLNSQYNSPRHF. The CDR3 DNA reads TGTGCCAGCAGCTTAAATTCCCAATATAATTCACCCCGCCACTTT. The rearrangement links TRBV11-3 to TRBJ1-6; D unclear. Germline V lookup: CDR1 SGHNT, CDR2 YENEEA. There are 15 residues in the CDR3.

This sequence joins TRBV5-1 and TRBJ2-3; D gene uncertain. The CDR3 spans 15 residues. Trimming removed 7 bases from V and 0 bases from J, with 15 bases in between. Per germline, CDR1 SGHRS and CDR2 YFSETQ. CDR3: CASRRSGTSTDTQYF. The DNA for the CDR3 is TGCGCCAGCCGAAGGTCGGGTACTAGCACAGATACGCAGTATTTT.

The sample holds a few counts of this clonotype. The V gene is TRBV5-6, the J gene TRBJ2-7, with a possible D match to TRBD1 (5 bases). There are 13 residues in the CDR3. V shed 0 bases and J shed 5 bases, with 9 bases lying between them. CDR1 and CDR2 (germline): SGHDT, YYEEEE. This CDR3 is CASSLGAGNEQYF. The CDR3 DNA reads TGTGCCAGCAGCTTGGGGGCAGGGAACGAGCAGTACTTC. Supplemented by reference TRBV5-6 and TRBJ2-7, the full variable domain reads DAGVTQSPTHLIKTRGQQVTLRCSPKSGHDTVSWYQQALGQGPQFIFQYYEEEERQRGNFPDRFSGHQFPNYSSELNVNALLLGDSALYLCASSLGAGNEQYFGPGTRLTVT.

The rearrangement uses TRBV19 and TRBJ2-7; 8 bases line up with TRBD1. V was pared by 2 bases and J by 3 bases, with 6 bases of the junction left unmatched. CDR1 is LNHDA and CDR2 is SQIVND in the germline V gene (reference sequence). The CDR3 length is 15 residues. The CDR3 sequence is CASSICPGTGYEQYV. For the CDR3, the DNA is TGTGCCAGTAGTATATGCCCCGGGACAGGCTACGAGCAGTACGTC.